The clone carrying this T cell receptor (beta chain) was recorded a few times. The source of the sample is a study of T-cell reconstitution after alpha-beta-depleted transplantation in children. This CDR3 is built from 15 residues. The V gene lost 8 bases and the J gene lost 0 bases, with 17 bases spanning the gap. Germline V gene lookup returns CDR1 MNHEY and CDR2 SMNVEV (reference sequence). As it was prepared, the TCRbeta library received unique molecular identifiers. One entry per CDR3 protein, called by TCRdb with MiXCR from the PCR reads. The profile shows approximately 200,000 distinct CDR3 sequences, roughly 15% of them singletons.

Source: PBMCs from the stem cell graft donor, taken from the stem cell graft. This TCR derives from a human donor who donated a stem cell graft to a child with acute lymphoblastic leukemia. The chain couples TRBV27 to TRBJ2-7, with a weak D call TRBD2 (5 bases). The CDR3 sequence: CASSRGNVPSYEQYF. The CDR3 coding sequence is TGTGCCAGCTCCCGGGGTAACGTGCCCTCCTACGAGCAGTACTTC.